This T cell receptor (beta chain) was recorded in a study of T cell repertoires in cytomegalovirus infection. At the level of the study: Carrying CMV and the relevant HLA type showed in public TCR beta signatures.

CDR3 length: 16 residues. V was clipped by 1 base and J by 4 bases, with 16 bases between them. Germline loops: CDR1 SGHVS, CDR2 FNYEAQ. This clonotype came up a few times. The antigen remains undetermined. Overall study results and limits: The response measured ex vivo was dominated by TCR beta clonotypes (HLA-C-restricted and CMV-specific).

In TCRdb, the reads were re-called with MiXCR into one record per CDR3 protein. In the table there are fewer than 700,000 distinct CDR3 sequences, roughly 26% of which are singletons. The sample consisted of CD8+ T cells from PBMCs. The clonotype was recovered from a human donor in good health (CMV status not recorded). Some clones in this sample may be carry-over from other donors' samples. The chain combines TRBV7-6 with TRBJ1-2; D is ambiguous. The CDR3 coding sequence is TGTGCCAGCAGCTTAGTAGGCAGGCGCCTAACCTATGGCTACACCTTC. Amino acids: CASSLVGRRLTYGYTF.